These T cell receptor beta chains were read from a single sample in a study of graft-versus-host responses after intestinal transplantation. The table came from immunoSEQ multiplex PCR; TCRdb's copy has only in-frame clones and leaves some out. The sample includes under 100,000 clones, under 95% of them seen just once. No antigen is known for these receptors. Sample: unstimulated CD8+ T cells sorted from spleen or lymph node cells, taken before transplant. These receptor sequences come from a human donor who was the organ donor for an intestinal transplant. Both conserved end residues are part of each CDR3. A D gene is named only where the DNA matches it firmly.

D gene,V gene,J gene,CDR3 protein
TRBD1,TRBV4-3,TRBJ1-6,CASSQTDRGEGSPLHF
TRBD1,TRBV28,TRBJ1-2,CASSLTGGSYGYTF
-,TRBV27,TRBJ2-3,CATTNLGRGTDTQYF
-,TRBV7-8,TRBJ2-1,CASSPDLYNEQFF
TRBD1,TRBV27,TRBJ2-7,CASSPTGTGAYEQYF
-,TRBV4-1,TRBJ1-2,CASSLLSAGLEGYTF
TRBD1,TRBV19,TRBJ1-2,CASSIETGAVGYTF
-,TRBV27,TRBJ1-5,CASSFRGSNQPQHF
-,TRBV27,TRBJ2-1,CASSLIARDNEQFF
TRBD1,TRBV4-1,TRBJ1-5,CASSHAQGAGNQPQHF
-,TRBV19,TRBJ2-2,CASSPGTNTGELFF
-,TRBV7-3,TRBJ2-5,CASSLSPGLQETQYF
TRBD1,TRBV30,TRBJ2-7,CAWSGPNRDRVYEQYF
TRBD2,TRBV5-1,TRBJ2-7,CASSLTSGSYEQYF
TRBD1,TRBV5-3,TRBJ1-1,CARRNGPGGTEAFF
TRBD1,TRBV2,TRBJ1-3,CASSAGQFSGNTIYF
-,TRBV19,TRBJ2-7,CASGELDEQYF
TRBD2,TRBV12-5,TRBJ2-5,CASGTTSGGDLHQETQYF
TRBD1,TRBV10-3,TRBJ1-1,CAISDGQVNTEAFF
-,TRBV4-1,TRBJ1-1,CASSQETRQNTEAFF
-,TRBV19,TRBJ1-1,CASSIRVNTEAFF
-,TRBV7-8,TRBJ1-5,CASSLVSAGDYSNQPQHF
-,TRBV27,TRBJ2-7,CASSRLDSPGEQYF
TRBD1,TRBV7-3,TRBJ1-6,CASSLMNRGRESPLHF
TRBD1,TRBV27,TRBJ2-7,CASSRTGGPSYEQYF
-,TRBV14,TRBJ2-5,CASSPPASAAGRSETQYF
TRBD2,TRBV27,TRBJ2-3,CASSLLGPLAGTDTQYF
TRBD1,TRBV5-1,TRBJ2-3,CASSVPGQGTTDTQYF
-,TRBV4-1,TRBJ2-5,CASSLIRESETQYF
TRBD2,TRBV27,TRBJ2-1,CASSSWRAGGGGEQFF
-,TRBV15,TRBJ1-5,CATSRDWGHRDQPQHF
-,TRBV4-1,TRBJ2-7,CASSLRGSETYEQYF
-,TRBV7-6,TRBJ1-2,CASSLTGSGYTF
-,TRBV27,TRBJ2-7,CASSLIQGAYEQYF
TRBD1,TRBV19,TRBJ1-6,CASSMGQVLPLHF
-,TRBV7-9,-,CASSPNYEQYF
-,TRBV5-6,TRBJ1-1,CASSLARENTEAFF
-,TRBV7-2,TRBJ1-2,CASSLVPGDYGYTF
-,TRBV6-5,TRBJ2-7,CASSYRTASYEQYF
-,TRBV5-6,TRBJ1-1,CASLGENTEAFF
TRBD1,TRBV2,TRBJ2-7,CASSDHGTGDSDEQYF
-,TRBV4-2,TRBJ1-2,CASSPLVGELLGYTF
-,TRBV27,TRBJ2-3,CASSPTQGRSTDTQYF
TRBD1,TRBV19,TRBJ2-7,CASSMGQGGEQYF
TRBD2,TRBV4-3,TRBJ2-1,CASSQEFLAGVIESYNEQFF
-,TRBV21-1,TRBJ2-3,CASSKQASTDTQYF
TRBD1,TRBV9,TRBJ1-1,CASSPRGRGTNTEAFF
-,TRBV29-1,TRBJ2-5,CSVAGDSAETQYF
-,TRBV5-1,TRBJ2-3,CASSLDSGSTDTQYF
-,TRBV18,TRBJ1-2,CASSGTGDGYTF
TRBD2,TRBV7-3,TRBJ2-7,CASSFRGGAPRGHYEQYF
-,TRBV7-2,TRBJ2-3,CASSFLTDTDTQYF
TRBD2,TRBV4-1,TRBJ2-3,CASSQRTSGGPSTDTQYF
-,TRBV7-2,TRBJ1-2,CASSRHPYGYTF
-,TRBV7-6,-,CASSQGKLYSYEQYF
-,TRBV28,TRBJ2-7,CASSLYTTRSYEQYF
-,TRBV27,-,CASSLGTFYEQYF